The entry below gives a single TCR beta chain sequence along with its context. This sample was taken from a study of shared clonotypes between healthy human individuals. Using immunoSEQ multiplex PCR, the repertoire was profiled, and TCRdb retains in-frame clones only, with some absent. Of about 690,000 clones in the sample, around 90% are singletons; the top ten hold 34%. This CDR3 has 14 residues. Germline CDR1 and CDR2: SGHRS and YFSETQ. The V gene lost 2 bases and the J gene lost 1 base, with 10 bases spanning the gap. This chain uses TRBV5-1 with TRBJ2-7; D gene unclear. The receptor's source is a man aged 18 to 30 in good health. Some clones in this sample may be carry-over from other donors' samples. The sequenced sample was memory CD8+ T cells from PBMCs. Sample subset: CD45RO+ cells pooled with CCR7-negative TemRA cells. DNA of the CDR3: TGCGCCAGCAGCTTTTTCGGGTCTTCCTACGAGCAGTACTTC. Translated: CASSFFGSSYEQYF.